This T cell receptor (beta chain) derives from a study of OX40 agonist ivuxolimab in advanced cancers. Overall study: Melanoma, hepatocellular carcinoma, head and neck or renal cell cancer occurred in dose-escalation patients. Partial responses were achieved by three patients, one with hepatocellular carcinoma and two with cutaneous melanoma. Study-wide results and limits: No antigen was identified for the clonally expanded peripheral T cells. The CD4+ and CD8+ T cells in the blood had expanded clonally by week 6 at 0.1 to 3.0 mg/kg.

Method: immunoSEQ multiplex PCR; TCRdb's copy keeps in-frame clones and lacks some. The table shows 50,000 to 65,000 clones, with more than 85% occurring only once. In the case of this clone: Its antigen is still unknown. The sample holds other DNA sequences that translate to the same CDR3.

Germline values: CDR1 MNHNY, CDR2 SVGAGI (reference sequence). The V end was cut by 9 bases, the J end by 4 bases, with 12 bases between. The CDR3 sequence is 12 residues long. The V gene is TRBV6-6, the J gene TRBJ1-2, with unresolved D. The sequence derives from an adult with an advanced solid tumor such as melanoma, head and neck, liver or kidney cancer. The sequencing used CD4+ or CD8+ T cells sorted from blood, collected in a trial of the OX40 agonist ivuxolimab. Here the CDR3 reads CASRPVGYGYTF. For the CDR3, the DNA is TGTGCCAGTAGGCCCGTTGGCTATGGCTACACCTTC.